The 14 T cell receptor beta chains listed next were all sequenced from one sample in a study of cytomegalovirus exposure and HLA in healthy donors. TCRdb's copy holds only in-frame clones and misses some; the assay was immunoSEQ multiplex PCR. Altogether about 78,000 clones are present, about 95% being singletons, with the ten largest covering about 1.5%. Source material: PBMCs. These receptors were collected from a man younger than 35 in good health and CMV-seropositive.

The sample holds one count of this clone. One end of the junction is discordant with germline, which a read error may explain. The chain employs TRBV7-7 and TRBJ2-5; D is perhaps TRBD1 (5 bases). CDR3 size: 16 residues. Germline V gene lookup returns CDR1 SSHAT and CDR2 FNYEAQ (reference sequence). CDR3 coding DNA: TGTGCTAGCAGCCCCTGGCCCCGGGCCAGGGTAGAGACCCAGTACTTC. Translating gives CASSPWPRARVETQYF.

The rearrangement links TRBV29-1 to TRBJ2-7; TRBD2 aligns across 7 bases. V shed 4 bases and J 0 bases; nucleotides not matched to a gene: 6. The CDR3 spans 14 residues. Germline V gives CDR1 SQVTM, CDR2 ANQGSEA. The CDR3 nucleotides are TGCAGCGTTGGGGACTATCCTACCTCCTACGAGCAGTACTTC. Translated, it gives CSVGDYPTSYEQYF.

A single count supports this clone. The chain uses TRBV11-1 and TRBJ2-7, with TRBD2 matching over 9 bases. Germline V gives CDR1 SGHAT, CDR2 FQDESV (reference sequence). The CDR3 has 16 residues. Trimming removed 1 base from V and 5 bases from J; junction bases left unmatched: 9. CDR3 protein: CASSLDYSGRRHEQYF. The DNA for the CDR3 is TGTGCCAGCAGCTTAGATTACAGCGGGAGGAGGCACGAGCAGTACTTC.

The chain joins TRBV30 to TRBJ2-2; no firm D call. There are 13 residues in the CDR3. CDR1 and CDR2 (germline): GTSNPN, SVGIG (reference sequence). Trimming stripped 1 base from V and 2 bases from J, with 5 bases between. CDR3 amino acids: CAWSGGNTGELFF. The CDR3 bases are TGTGCCTGGAGTGGCGGAAACACCGGGGAGCTGTTTTTT.

The V and J genes are TRBV5-1 and TRBJ2-7; TRBD2 is a possible D gene (7 bases). V lost 4 bases to trimming and J lost 2 bases, with 16 bases between them. Germline CDR1 SGHRS, CDR2 YFSETQ. CDR3 length: 15 amino acids. The CDR3 DNA reads as TGCGCCAGCAGCCCCCTAGGGGGGGGACCCTACGAGCAGTACTTC. This encodes CASSPLGGGPYEQYF.

The chain is built from TRBV20-1 and TRBJ1-2; D gene unclear. CDR3 length: 11 residues. In germline, CDR1 is DFQATT, CDR2 SNEGSKA (reference sequence). Deletions cut 5 bases from V and 2 bases from J, with 6 bases between. As DNA, the CDR3 is TGCAGTGCTGGGGAGAACTATGGCTACACCTTC. Translation: CSAGENYGYTF.

The chain uses TRBV6-5 and TRBJ2-2, with 8 bases that match TRBD1. V lost 6 bases and J lost 5; bases outside the gene matches: 5. The CDR3 sequence is 14 residues long. Germline-derived CDR1 and CDR2 are MNHEY and SVGAGI. The DNA for the CDR3 is TGTGCCAGCAGGACCGGGACAGGTACCGGGGAGCTGTTTTTT. The encoded protein is CASRTGTGTGELFF.

This chain joins TRBV28 and TRBJ1-1, with D possibly TRBD1 on 5 matching bases. CDR1 and CDR2 from the germline V gene are MDHEN and SYDVKM. Trimming left V 6 bases short and J 6 bases short, with 14 bases between. The CDR3 has 13 amino acids. The CDR3 region has the DNA TGTGCCAGCAGCCTCCCGGGGGTCGCTGAAGCTTTCTTT. Encoded protein: CASSLPGVAEAFF.

The rearrangement joins TRBV7-9 to TRBJ2-1; D might be TRBD2 (6 bases). V dropped 3 bases and J dropped 9 bases, with 9 bases sitting between them. CDR1 is SEHNR and CDR2 is FQNEAQ in the germline V gene (reference sequence). This CDR3 has 12 residues. CDR3 amino acids: CASSLRAGEQFF. The DNA of the CDR3 is TGTGCCAGCAGCTTGCGAGCGGGTGAGCAGTTCTTC.

The CDR3, as DNA: TGCGCCAGCAGCACCGCGGGACAGGGACGGGAGACCCAGTACTTC. Amino acid sequence: CASSTAGQGRETQYF. This chain connects TRBV5-1 to TRBJ2-5, with 9 bases fitting TRBD1. This CDR3 has 15 amino acids. The V gene end was trimmed by 4 bases and the J gene end by 5 bases; junction bases not matched to a gene: 9. Germline V gene data show CDR1 as SGHRS and CDR2 as YFSETQ.

The chain couples TRBV7-8 to TRBJ1-3; 8 bases map to TRBD1. CDR1 and CDR2 from the germline V gene are SGHVS and FQNEAQ. CDR3 size: 19 residues. The V gene end was trimmed by 2 bases and the J gene end by 4 bases; junction bases not matched to a gene: 16. This CDR3 is CASSLRDRQAYHLGNTIYF. The CDR3 coding sequence is TGTGCCAGCAGCTTAAGGGACAGGCAAGCCTACCACTTGGGAAACACCATATATTTT.

The chain carries TRBV18 and TRBJ2-5, with 8 nucleotides matching TRBD1. This CDR3 comprises 15 residues. Unmatched junction bases numbered 4, after V lost 1 base and J lost 3 bases. CDR1 KGHSH and CDR2 LQKENI come from the germline V gene. This CDR3 reads CASSPRTGKEETQYF. In nucleotides, the CDR3 is TGTGCCAGCTCACCACGGACAGGGAAAGAAGAGACCCAGTACTTC.

This clone was detected once. This chain links TRBV5-1 with TRBJ2-1, with 14 bases fitting TRBD2. V dropped 4 bases and J dropped 9; count of bases not matched to a gene: 12. Per the germline V gene, CDR1 is SGHRS and CDR2 is YFSETQ. The CDR3 totals 17 residues. CDR3 nucleotide sequence: TGCGCCAGCAGCGCGCCGGGACTAGCGGGAGAGGGTGGTGAGCAGTTCTTC. Its translation is CASSAPGLAGEGGEQFF.

The V and J genes are TRBV19 and TRBJ1-5; 7 bases line up with TRBD1. CDR1 LNHDA and CDR2 SQIVND come from the germline V gene (reference sequence). With V trimmed by 6 bases and J by 9 bases, 5 bases remained unmatched. The CDR3 contains 12 residues. In DNA, the CDR3 is TGTGCCAGTAGGAGGACAGGTCTGCCCCAGCATTTT. It yields the protein CASRRTGLPQHF.